These T cell receptor beta chains were read from a single sample in a study of control samples from healthy donors and cancer patients. The assay was immunoSEQ multiplex PCR, and TCRdb's table has in-frame clones only and misses some. The sample shows some 150,000 clones, around 96% of them seen only once. What was sequenced was blood. The source is a woman in her twenties or thirties in good health. Each CDR3 is given with its conserved first and last residue. The D gene is left open where the match is weak. A row's size may be missing; if present it is once, few, many or a size class.

V,D,size,J,CDR3,DNA
TRBV11-2,TRBD1,-,TRBJ2-7,CASSWDRGSEEQYF,TGTGCCAGCAGCTGGGACAGGGGGTCCGAAGAGCAGTACTTC
TRBV7-8,-,-,TRBJ1-6,CASSFGVLSYNSPLHF,TGTGCCAGCAGCTTTGGGGTCCTCTCCTATAATTCACCCCTCCACTTT
TRBV18,-,-,TRBJ1-2,CASSPQGSSYGYTF,TGTGCCAGCTCACCCCAGGGGTCGAGCTATGGCTACACCTTC
TRBV28,-,-,TRBJ2-7,CASTSGGTPYEQYF,TGTGCCAGCACCAGTGGAGGGACCCCCTACGAGCAGTACTTC
TRBV2,TRBD2,-,TRBJ2-3,CASNGGRPDTQYF,TGTGCCAGCAACGGCGGGAGACCAGATACGCAGTATTTT
TRBV6-2/TRBV6-3,-,-,TRBJ2-3,CASSYLRSFTQYF,TGTGCCAGCAGTTATCTGAGATCATTCACGCAGTATTTT
TRBV5-4,-,-,TRBJ2-2,CASSLEGFTGELFF,TGTGCCAGCAGCTTGGAAGGTTTCACCGGGGAGCTGTTTTTT
TRBV11-2,-,-,TRBJ2-1,CASSLVLRGNEQFF,TGTGCCAGCAGCTTAGTATTGAGGGGCAATGAGCAGTTCTTC
TRBV5-7,TRBD1,-,TRBJ1-5,CASSLATRDSRSNQPQHF,TGTGCCAGCAGCTTGGCCACCCGGGACAGTCGTAGCAATCAGCCCCAGCATTTT
TRBV27,-,-,TRBJ2-2,CASSLSTGELFF,TGTGCCAGCAGTTTATCGACCGGGGAGCTGTTTTTT
TRBV28,TRBD1,-,TRBJ1-4,CASSLSGQGDQKLFF,TGTGCCAGCAGTTTATCGGGACAGGGGGATCAAAAACTGTTTTTT
TRBV6-5,-,-,TRBJ2-3,CASSRSGSDTQYF,TGTGCCAGCAGTCGGTCGGGCTCAGATACGCAGTATTTT
TRBV27,-,-,TRBJ2-7,CASSLSSKGASHEQYF,TGTGCCAGCAGTTTATCGTCGAAGGGCGCAAGCCACGAGCAGTACTTC
TRBV3-1/TRBV3-2,-,-,TRBJ1-2,CASSQASLNYGYTF,TGTGCCAGCAGCCAGGCCAGCCTTAACTATGGCTACACCTTC
TRBV7-2,TRBD1,once,TRBJ1-6,CASSRTGGNSPLHF,TGTGCCAGCAGCCGGACAGGCGGGAACTCACCCCTCCACTTT
TRBV6-2/TRBV6-3,-,-,TRBJ1-2,CASSNNPPSTFGGYTF,TGTGCCAGCAGTAATAACCCCCCCTCTACCTTCGGGGGCTACACCTTC
TRBV11-2,TRBD1,once,TRBJ1-2,CASSLRQGNGYTF,TGTGCCAGCAGCTTAAGACAGGGGAATGGCTACACCTTC
TRBV27,-,once,TRBJ2-5,CASSSRRKETQYF,TGTGCCAGCAGTTCGAGGAGAAAAGAGACCCAGTACTTC
TRBV27,TRBD1,-,TRBJ2-5,CASSLGQGWQETQYF,TGTGCCAGCAGTCTCGGACAGGGATGGCAAGAGACCCAGTACTTC
TRBV30,-,-,TRBJ1-1,CASKLEMNTEAFF,TGTGCCTCTAAGTTAGAAATGAACACTGAAGCTTTCTTT
TRBV6-5,TRBD1,-,TRBJ2-1,CASRSQGAAINEQFF,TGTGCCAGCAGGTCACAGGGGGCGGCTATTAATGAGCAGTTCTTC
TRBV13,TRBD1,once,TRBJ1-1,CASSSEDRADTEAFF,TGTGCCAGCAGCTCAGAGGACAGGGCGGACACTGAAGCTTTCTTT
TRBV5-4,TRBD1,once,TRBJ1-2,CASSRRKGQEITVNYGYTF,TGTGCCAGCAGCCGACGAAAGGGACAGGAAATAACTGTTAACTATGGCTACACCTTC
TRBV19,-,once,TRBJ2-7,CASSNRDTTYEQYF,TGTGCCAGTAGTAACCGGGACACCACCTACGAGCAGTACTTC
TRBV3-1/TRBV3-2,-,-,TRBJ1-2,CASSQDLRLAETYGYTF,TGTGCCAGCAGCCAAGATCTGAGGTTGGCAGAAACTTATGGCTACACCTTC
TRBV21-1,-,once,TRBJ2-1,CASSKGKGQGPSYNEQFF,TGTGCCAGCAGCAAGGGGAAGGGACAGGGCCCCTCCTACAATGAGCAGTTCTTC
TRBV18,-,-,TRBJ2-7,CASSPRTQTEEQYF,TGTGCCAGCTCACCTAGGACGCAAACGGAGGAGCAGTACTTC
TRBV7-9,-,-,TRBJ2-1,CASSLEIYEQFF,TGTGCCAGCAGCTTAGAAATATATGAGCAGTTCTTC
TRBV6-5,-,-,TRBJ1-1,CASSYRTALNTEAFF,TGTGCCAGCAGTTACAGGACAGCCTTGAACACTGAAGCTTTCTTT
TRBV12-3/TRBV12-4,-,once,TRBJ1-6,CASSPGTLGIHF,TGTGCCAGCAGTCCAGGGACCCTCGGTATCCACTTT
TRBV11-2,-,-,TRBJ2-7,CATRTRAYEQYF,TGTGCCACCAGGACCAGAGCGTACGAGCAGTACTTC
TRBV27,-,-,TRBJ2-7,CASSLYSRPSYEQYF,TGTGCCAGCAGTTTATATTCCCGACCTTCCTACGAGCAGTACTTC
TRBV29-1,-,-,TRBJ1-6,CSVRISGGNSPLHF,TGCAGCGTTCGTATCAGCGGGGGGAATTCACCCCTCCACTTT
TRBV11-2,-,-,TRBJ2-2,CASSSSQGRNTGELFF,TGTGCCAGCAGCTCCTCGCAGGGACGGAACACCGGGGAGCTGTTTTTT
TRBV28,-,-,TRBJ1-6,CASSSQGPNSPLHF,TGTGCCAGCAGCTCTCAGGGTCCGAATTCACCCCTCCACTTT
TRBV27,-,-,TRBJ2-5,CASSLWGSGQETQYF,TGTGCCAGCAGTTTATGGGGAAGTGGCCAAGAGACCCAGTACTTC
TRBV2,-,-,TRBJ2-1,CASSENPQNEQFF,TGTGCCAGCAGTGAAAACCCCCAAAATGAGCAGTTCTTC
TRBV20-1,TRBD1,-,TRBJ2-7,CSASKKGTRTGVDEQYF,TGCAGTGCTAGTAAGAAGGGGACCCGGACAGGGGTTGACGAGCAGTACTTC
TRBV28,TRBD2,-,TRBJ2-7,CAGSRGTSRYEQYF,TGTGCCGGGTCCAGGGGGACTAGCCGGTACGAGCAGTACTTC
TRBV7-3,TRBD1,-,TRBJ2-2,CASSLTPTGQGATGELFF,TGTGCCAGCAGCTTAACGCCAACGGGACAGGGGGCAACCGGGGAGCTGTTTTTT
TRBV28,TRBD1,-,TRBJ1-2,CASSPGGSYGYTF,TGTGCCAGCAGCCCAGGGGGATCCTATGGCTACACCTTC
TRBV5-1,-,-,TRBJ1-5,CASSLKLGTQPQHF,TGCGCCAGCAGCTTGAAGTTGGGAACTCAGCCCCAGCATTTT
TRBV4-1,-,-,TRBJ2-3,CASSQADTQYF,TGCGCCAGCAGCCAAGCAGATACGCAGTATTTT
TRBV10-3,TRBD1,-,TRBJ2-7,CATGQGLQYF,TGTGCCACGGGACAGGGACTACAGTACTTC
TRBV5-5,TRBD1,-,TRBJ2-5,CASSLVRTGEETQYF,TGTGCCAGCAGCTTGGTCCGGACAGGGGAAGAGACCCAGTACTTC